The 5 T cell receptor beta chains reported below all come from one sample, sequenced in a study of glioma-infiltrating T cells. TCR alpha and beta CDR3 regions were amplified from RNA using iRepertoire nested multiplex PCR. MiXCR, run by TCRdb on the multiplex PCR reads, gives a single entry per CDR3 protein. The sample holds around 97,000 distinct CDR3 sequences; about 30% are singletons and the top ten take 44%. The sample consisted of glioma tissue, nonneoplastic brain tissue, or PBMCs (not recorded which). These TCRs come from a human donor with low-grade glioma or glioblastoma, undergoing nonglioma brain surgery, or in good health (not recorded which).

This clonotype was detected ten times or more. The V and J genes are TRBV5-4 and TRBJ1-3; D not certain. Trimming removed 0 bases at V and 2 bases at J, with 6 bases between. The germline CDR1 and CDR2 sequences are SGHNT and YYREEE (reference sequence). This CDR3 has 14 residues. Written as DNA, the CDR3 is TGTGCCAGCAGCTTGGGGGCCCCTGGAAACACCATATATTTT. It codes for CASSLGAPGNTIYF. The full variable domain, rest sourced from reference TRBV5-4 and TRBJ1-3, is ETGVTQSPTHLIKTRGQQVTLRCSSQSGHNTVSWYQQALGQGPQFIFQYYREEENGRGNFPPRFSGLQFPNYSSELNVNALELDDSALYLCASSLGAPGNTIYFGEGSWLTVV.

V is TRBV20-1 and J is TRBJ2-1; tentatively, D is TRBD2 (5 bases). The length of the CDR3 is 15 residues. CDR1 DFQATT and CDR2 SNEGSKA come from the germline V gene (reference sequence). V was cut by 6 bases and J by 2 bases, with 17 bases left in between. CDR3: CSAREGVDTYNEQFF. The CDR3 nucleotides are TGCAGTGCACGAGAGGGAGTCGATACCTACAATGAGCAGTTCTTC.

This clonotype has more than one count but fewer than ten. This chain uses TRBV18 with TRBJ1-2, with D possibly matching TRBD1 (5 bases). CDR1 is KGHSH and CDR2 is LQKENI in the germline V gene. V lost 3 bases, J lost 8 bases, and 16 bases lay in between. The CDR3 totals 14 residues. For the CDR3, the DNA is TGTGCCAGCTCACCGAAAGGGACGGAGTCGGGCTACACCTTC. Amino acids: CASSPKGTESGYTF.

This clonotype was picked up many times. This sequence joins TRBV7-9 and TRBJ2-5; the D is unclear. The CDR3 is 13 amino acids. The germline V gene encodes CDR1 SEHNR and CDR2 FQNEAQ (reference sequence). Trimming removed 8 bases at V and 1 base at J, with 11 bases between. The CDR3 protein is CASAWTSQETQYF. The CDR3 region has the DNA TGTGCCAGCGCTTGGACGAGCCAAGAGACCCAGTACTTC. Based on the CDR3 plus reference TRBV7-9 and TRBJ2-5, the full variable domain is DTGVSQNPRHKITKRGQNVTFRCDPISEHNRLYWYRQTLGQGPEFLTYFQNEAQLEKSRLLSDRFSAERPKGSFSTLEIQRTEQGDSAMYLCASAWTSQETQYFGPGTRLLVL.

Concerning this clonotype: A junction end diverges from the germline sequence, so it may reflect a read error. This chain links TRBV5-1 with TRBJ2-5, with D maybe TRBD2 (6 bases). Germline V lookup: CDR1 SGHRS, CDR2 YFSETQ. The length of the CDR3 is 14 residues. For the CDR3, the DNA is TGCGCCAGCACCCTGAGTCTAGCGACCGAGACCGAGTACTTC. Translating gives CASTLSLATETEYF. The complete variable domain, with remaining parts taken from reference TRBV5-1 and TRBJ2-5, reads KAGVTQTPRYLIKTRGQQVTLSCSPISGHRSVSWYQQTPGQGLQFLFEYFSETQRNKGNFPGRFSGRQFSNSRSEMNVSTLELGDSALYLCASTLSLATETEYFGPGTRLLVL.